The clone carrying this T cell receptor (beta chain) appeared many times. Its antigen is currently unknown. These data belong to a study of identical twins. TCRdb reprocessed the 5' RACE reads via MiXCR and lists one record per CDR3 protein. The sample consists of hundreds of thousands of distinct CDR3 sequences, 6% to 6.5% of them appearing once. Broader study findings: Researchers reported weaker excess twin sharing in beta out-of-frame sequences. Models came in too low on out-of-frame TCR alpha sharing in monozygotic twins.

This TCR derives from a man aged 18 to 30 in good health. The sequenced material came from naive T cells sorted from blood.

This chain's CDR3 is CASSRGGRAEAFF. CDR3 coding DNA: TGTGCCAGCAGTAGAGGGGGCAGAGCTGAAGCTTTCTTT. The chain employs TRBV12-3 or TRBV12-4 and TRBJ1-1; 7 bases match TRBD1. J lost 6 bases, V lost 5 bases, and 6 bases had no gene match. This CDR3 contains 13 residues.